The clone carrying this T cell receptor beta chain appeared once. In the same sample, other DNA sequences code for this CDR3. The PCR contained 60 Vbeta and 13 Jbeta primers. TCRdb's copy holds only in-frame clones and misses some; the assay was immunoSEQ multiplex PCR. The top ten hold 1.5% to 2% of the sample, which has under 110,000 clones, roughly 79% seen once. The sample is drawn from a study of cytomegalovirus exposure and HLA in healthy donors. Germline CDR1 SGHRS, CDR2 YFSETQ. This CDR3 contains 15 residues. V was pared by 0 bases and J by 2 bases, with 2 bases of the junction left unmatched. Donors were ostensibly healthy at sampling, although undocumented immune exposures were probable.

The genes are TRBV5-1 and TRBJ2-1; 7 nucleotides agree with TRBD1. Source material: PBMCs. The TCR comes from a woman aged 40-49 years in good health and CMV-seronegative. CDR3 sequence (DNA): TGCGCCAGCAGCTTGGGTCAGGGGGCCTACAATGAGCAGTTCTTC. Translating it yields CASSLGQGAYNEQFF. Using reference TRBV5-1 and TRBJ2-1 for the parts outside the CDR3, the full variable domain is KAGVTQTPRYLIKTRGQQVTLSCSPISGHRSVSWYQQTPGQGLQFLFEYFSETQRNKGNFPGRFSGRQFSNSRSEMNVSTLELGDSALYLCASSLGQGAYNEQFFGPGTRLTVL.